Following are 31 T cell receptor beta chains from one sample sequenced in a study of blood T cell repertoires in COVID-19. Libraries were prepared by immunoSEQ multiplex PCR; TCRdb keeps only in-frame clonotypes and omits some of them. Here the sample spans about 200,000 clones, around nine tenths being singletons. Sequenced: peripheral blood. These receptors originate from a man over 45 with COVID-19, enrolled during active disease.

The chain has TRBV5-6 and TRBJ1-1, with 9 positions matching TRBD1. V lost 3 bases to trimming and J lost 2 bases; unmatched junction nucleotides: 5. This CDR3 is 15 amino acids long. Germline loops: CDR1 SGHDT, CDR2 YYEEEE. CDR3 residues: CASSWWGQGNTEAFF. As DNA, the CDR3 is TGTGCCAGCAGCTGGTGGGGACAGGGCAACACTGAAGCTTTCTTT.

This chain links TRBV6-2 or TRBV6-3 with TRBJ2-2; D perhaps matches TRBD1 (6 bases). CDR1 and CDR2 (germline): MNHEY, SVGEGT. V was shortened by 6 bases and J by 1 base, with 9 bases between the two germline ends. The CDR3 is 14 amino acids. The CDR3 is CASSATGNTGELFF. The CDR3 nucleotides read TGTGCCAGCAGCGCGACAGGGAACACCGGGGAGCTGTTTTTT.

The rearrangement uses TRBV4-1 and TRBJ2-3, with TRBD2 matching 11 bases. J was trimmed by 0 bases and V by 0 bases; bases with no gene match: 11. The CDR3 runs 20 residues. Germline lookup yields CDR1 MGHRA and CDR2 YSYEKL. The CDR3 coding sequence is TGCGCCAGCAGCCAAGAATGGGCGAGACTAGCGGGGTTTAGCACAGATACGCAGTATTTT. Protein sequence: CASSQEWARLAGFSTDTQYF.

V is TRBV12-3 or TRBV12-4 and J is TRBJ2-1, with D hard to call. V was clipped by 4 bases and J by 3 bases, with 4 bases between them. The CDR3 is made up of 12 amino acids. The CDR3 DNA sequence: TGTGCCAGCAGTTCCATCTACAATGAGCAGTTCTTC. Its translation is CASSSIYNEQFF.

The chain has TRBV27 and TRBJ2-4; 7 bases align to TRBD1. J lost 7 bases, V lost 7 bases, and 10 bases had no gene match. CDR1 and CDR2 (germline): MNHEY, SMNVEV (reference sequence). This CDR3 is built from 14 residues. In DNA form, the CDR3 reads TGTGCCAGCACTCCAGGGGGAACAGGGAACATTCAGTACTTC. Its translation is CASTPGGTGNIQYF.

The chain combines TRBV10-1 with TRBJ2-7; tentatively, D is TRBD1 (6 bases). This CDR3 comprises 13 residues. V gave up 6 bases and J gave up 3 bases, with 12 bases separating them. CDR1 is WNHNN and CDR2 is SYGVQD in the germline V gene (reference sequence). The CDR3 here is CASSQGQIYEQYF. The CDR3 bases are TGCGCCAGCAGCCAAGGACAGATCTACGAGCAGTACTTC.

V usage is TRBV11-2 and J usage is TRBJ2-5; D not resolved. Trimming removed 4 bases from V and 1 base from J, with 4 bases in between. This CDR3 is built from 12 residues. Germline-derived CDR1 and CDR2 are SGHAT and FQNNGV. The DNA of the CDR3 is TGTGCCAGCAGCTCATCCCAAGAGACCCAGTACTTC. Its protein is CASSSSQETQYF.

The gene calls are TRBV30 and TRBJ2-2, with TRBD1 matching 7 bases. CDR1 is GTSNPN and CDR2 is SVGIG in the germline V gene (reference sequence). The CDR3 is made up of 16 amino acids. With V trimmed by 1 base and J by 8 bases, 13 bases remained unmatched. CDR3 nucleotides: TGTGCCTGGAGTGGGCGAGGGGGCAGGGGGTCAGGGGAGCTGTTTTTT. This encodes CAWSGRGGRGSGELFF.

The gene calls are TRBV28 and TRBJ1-1; weak D call: TRBD1 (6 bases). Germline CDR1 MDHEN, CDR2 SYDVKM. The V gene lost 6 bases and the J gene lost 12 bases, with 20 bases spanning the gap. This CDR3 has 13 amino acids. The CDR3 DNA follows: TGTGCCAGCAGACCTCAGGGCCCTCAGGGGACTTTCTTT. Amino acid sequence: CASRPQGPQGTFF.

The chain joins TRBV3-1 (or the pseudogene TRBV3-2) to TRBJ2-7; D is possibly TRBD2 (5 bases). Germline CDR1 is LGHDT and CDR2 is YNNKEL (reference sequence). The CDR3 consists of 14 residues. The V end lost 2 bases, the J end lost 9 bases, and 17 bases lay between the germline ends. CDR3 sequence reads: CASSQSGNTWWQYF. The CDR3, as DNA: TGTGCCAGCAGCCAATCCGGGAATACATGGTGGCAGTACTTC.

The CDR3 DNA reads TGTGCCAGCAGCTTGGATCGGGGTATTAACAATGAGCAGTTCTTC. It is translated as CASSLDRGINNEQFF. The chain links TRBV7-3 to TRBJ2-1; maybe TRBD2 (5 bases). Trimming removed 3 bases from V and 5 bases from J, with 14 bases in between. The germline V gene has CDR1 SGHTA and CDR2 FQGTGA. This CDR3 comprises 15 residues.

As to this clone: Germline and junction disagree at one end, which may indicate a read error. CDR3: CASSSGTSGRGTGETQYF. As DNA, the CDR3 is TGTGCTAGCAGCTCTGGGACTAGCGGGAGGGGGACGGGAGAGACCCAGTACTTC. The genes are TRBV7-7 and TRBJ2-5; TRBD2 aligns across 16 bases. The germline V gene has CDR1 SSHAT and CDR2 FNYEAQ (reference sequence). The CDR3 consists of 18 residues. The full variable domain, its missing parts supplied by reference TRBV7-7 and TRBJ2-5, is GAGVSQSPRYKVTKRGQDVTLRCDPISSHATLYWYQQALGQGPEFLTYFNYEAQPDKSGLPSDRFSAERPEGSISTLTIQRTEQRDSAMYRCASSSGTSGRGTGETQYFGPGTRLLVL.

The rearrangement links TRBV7-6 to TRBJ2-1; 8 bases are shared with TRBD2. Germline V lookup: CDR1 SGHVS, CDR2 FNYEAQ. The V segment lost 5 bases and the J segment 0 bases; nucleotides outside the gene matches: 9. The CDR3 has 17 residues. CDR3 protein: CASSKSGSGSSYNEQFF. CDR3 DNA: TGTGCCAGCAGCAAGAGCGGGAGTGGAAGCTCCTACAATGAGCAGTTCTTC.

J is TRBJ2-4 and V is TRBV27, with 11 bases fitting TRBD2. Trimming cost V 7 bases and J 8 bases; bases outside gene matches: 4. The CDR3 runs to 13 residues. Germline V CDR1 and CDR2: MNHEY, SMNVEV (reference sequence). The CDR3 loop reads CASMIAGGDIQYF. The CDR3 nucleotides read TGTGCCAGCATGATAGCGGGAGGGGACATTCAGTACTTC.

This chain links TRBV3-1 (or the pseudogene TRBV3-2) with TRBJ2-3, with TRBD2 matching over 10 bases. Germline V lookup: CDR1 LGHDT, CDR2 YNNKEL (reference sequence). This CDR3 contains 17 residues. The V gene end was trimmed by 4 bases and the J gene end by 2 bases; junction bases not matched to a gene: 9. CDR3 region: CASSRNLAGASTDTQYF. The DNA for the CDR3 is TGTGCCAGCAGCCGAAATCTAGCGGGGGCGTCCACAGATACGCAGTATTTT.

This chain uses TRBV10-3 with TRBJ2-7, with 10 bases aligning to TRBD1. The CDR3 consists of 14 residues. V shed 6 bases, J shed 2 bases, and the junction held 4 bases outside the gene matches. Germline-derived CDR1 and CDR2 are ENHRY and SYGVKD. The CDR3 DNA follows: TGTGCCATCAGGACAGGGGGCGCAGCCTACGAGCAGTACTTC. This gives the protein CAIRTGGAAYEQYF.

The gene calls are TRBV30 and TRBJ1-2, with D tentatively TRBD1 (5 bases). With 4 bases removed from V and 4 bases from J, the gap between germline ends came to 7 bases. This CDR3 has 11 residues. Germline CDR1 and CDR2: GTSNPN and SVGIG (reference sequence). In nucleotides, the CDR3 is TGTGCCTGGACAGGGTCCTATGGCTACACCTTC. Translation: CAWTGSYGYTF.

The gene calls are TRBV11-2 and TRBJ2-7, with TRBD2 matching 8 bases. This CDR3 spans 14 amino acids. Germline CDR1 is SGHAT and CDR2 is FQNNGV. J gave up 8 bases and V 10 bases, and 16 bases lay outside the gene matches. DNA of the CDR3: TGTGCCACCAGGCCCGGGGGGGGCCAAAGGAAGCAGTACTTC. The encoded protein is CATRPGGGQRKQYF.

The chain is built from TRBV12-3 or TRBV12-4 and TRBJ1-2, with D perhaps matching TRBD1 (6 bases). This CDR3 region has 11 residues. V was cut by 3 bases and J by 10 bases, with 9 bases left in between. The CDR3 region is CASSLGQSYTF. CDR3 in DNA: TGTGCCAGCAGTTTGGGACAATCCTACACCTTC.

The chain links TRBV15 to TRBJ2-2, with TRBD2 matching over 10 bases. There are 16 residues in the CDR3. Germline values: CDR1 LNHNV, CDR2 YYDKDF (reference sequence). With V trimmed by 1 base and J by 5 bases, 4 bases remained unmatched. The CDR3 loop is CATSRAGTSVTGELFF. CDR3 nucleotides: TGTGCCACCAGCAGAGCTGGGACTAGCGTTACCGGGGAGCTGTTTTTT. Drawing the rest from reference TRBV15 and TRBJ2-2, the complete variable domain is DAMVIQNPRYQVTQFGKPVTLSCSQTLNHNVMYWYQQKSSQAPKLLFHYYDKDFNNEADTPDNFQSRRPNTSFCFLDIRSPGLGDTAMYLCATSRAGTSVTGELFFGEGSRLTVL.

This clone turned up a few times. This sequence joins TRBV6-1 and TRBJ2-7; tentatively, D is TRBD1 (5 bases). Trimming took off 2 bases at V and 1 base at J, with 24 bases between the two ends. Germline V gene lookup returns CDR1 MNHNS and CDR2 SASEGT. CDR3 length: 19 residues. The CDR3 DNA reads TGTGCCAGCAGTGAAAAGTTTTGGGCTTTCGGAGACAGATCCTACGAGCAGTACTTC. Its protein is CASSEKFWAFGDRSYEQYF.

The V call is TRBV5-1, the J call TRBJ1-2; 9 nucleotides line up with TRBD1. This CDR3 comprises 14 residues. Trimming at V came to 4 bases and at J to 2 bases, leaving 3 bases not matched to a gene. Per the germline V gene, CDR1 is SGHRS and CDR2 is YFSETQ. CDR3 region: CASSTTGGNYGYTF. The CDR3 region has the DNA TGCGCCAGCAGCACCACAGGGGGCAACTATGGCTACACCTTC.

Details on this clone: A read error may account for a junction end that differs from germline. The CDR3 loop reads CAISRTSSYNEQFF. As DNA, the CDR3 is TGTGCCATCAGTAGGACTAGTTCCTACAATGAGCAGTTCTTC. The rearrangement links TRBV27 to TRBJ2-1, with 7 bases identical to TRBD2. The CDR3 runs 14 residues. In germline, CDR1 is MNHEY, CDR2 SMNVEV (reference sequence).

This chain uses TRBV2 with TRBJ2-3; 9 nucleotides match TRBD1. The junction had 3 bases not matched to a gene; V was cut back by 8 bases and J by 3 bases. This CDR3 has 13 residues. CDR1 is SNHLY, CDR2 FYNNEI, per germline. The CDR3 DNA sequence: TGTGCCAGCTACAGGGGGCTGACAGATACGCAGTATTTT. As protein: CASYRGLTDTQYF.

This clone was detected only once. The CDR3 region has the DNA TGTGCCAGCAGTTTATATCCCCCCTCGGGGGACAGGGGAGGAAAACTGTTTTTT. This sequence encodes CASSLYPPSGDRGGKLFF. V is TRBV27 and J is TRBJ1-4, with 10 bases identical to TRBD1. In germline, CDR1 is MNHEY, CDR2 SMNVEV (reference sequence). Unmatched junction bases numbered 15, after V lost 1 base and J lost 10 bases. This CDR3 spans 18 amino acids.

The chain uses TRBV10-2 and TRBJ2-1, with D possibly being TRBD2 (6 bases). V dropped 5 bases and J dropped 0 bases, with 11 bases sitting between them. CDR1 is WSHSY and CDR2 is SAAADI in the germline V gene. The CDR3 loop spans 15 amino acids. In DNA form, the CDR3 reads TGCGCCAGCAGTAACAGCGGGCGCTCCTACAATGAGCAGTTCTTC. Translating gives CASSNSGRSYNEQFF.

This clone has a handful of counts. This chain links TRBV3-1 (or the pseudogene TRBV3-2) with TRBJ2-5; TRBD2 matches at 16 bases. Per the germline V gene, CDR1 is LGHDT and CDR2 is YNNKEL (reference sequence). CDR3 length: 17 residues. V shed 5 bases and J 5 bases; nucleotides not matched to a gene: 8. The CDR3 sequence: CASSNSGTSGGEETQYF. In nucleotides, the CDR3 is TGTGCCAGCAGCAACAGCGGGACTAGCGGGGGGGAGGAGACCCAGTACTTC.

V gene TRBV19 combines with J gene TRBJ2-5; 7 bases are shared with TRBD2. V shed 5 bases, J shed 1 base, and the junction held 7 bases outside the gene matches. Germline CDR1 LNHDA, CDR2 SQIVND (reference sequence). The CDR3 spans 15 residues. The CDR3 reads CASSLGGEGQETQYF. CDR3 nucleotide sequence: TGTGCCAGTAGTCTTGGCGGGGAGGGCCAAGAGACCCAGTACTTC.

This chain uses TRBV6-2 or TRBV6-3 with TRBJ1-4; 7 positions match TRBD1. This CDR3 spans 14 amino acids. The V segment lost 6 bases and the J segment 8 bases; nucleotides outside the gene matches: 9. Germline loops: CDR1 MNHEY, CDR2 SVGEGT. CDR3 protein: CASSQTGFGEKLFF. DNA of the CDR3: TGTGCCAGCAGCCAGACAGGGTTCGGGGAAAAACTGTTTTTT.

The V gene is TRBV2, the J gene TRBJ2-5, with unresolved D. The CDR3 totals 13 residues. Between the trimmed V and J ends, which lost 2 bases and 2 bases, there was a span of 6 bases. CDR1 and CDR2 from the germline V gene are SNHLY and FYNNEI. CDR3 DNA sequence: TGTGCCAGCAGTGAACTAGAACAAGAGACCCAGTACTTC. Translated, it gives CASSELEQETQYF. Full variable domain (outside the CDR3, taken from reference TRBV2 and TRBJ2-5): EPEVTQTPSHQVTQMGQEVILRCVPISNHLYFYWYRQILGQKVEFLVSFYNNEISEKSEIFDDQFSVERPDGSNFTLKIRSTKLEDSAMYFCASSELEQETQYFGPGTRLLVL.

The CDR3 bases are TGTGCCAGCTCACGGGCCCCGATCAGGGTGCACACTGAAGCTTTCTTT. Translation: CASSRAPIRVHTEAFF. The V gene is TRBV18, the J gene TRBJ1-1, with a possible D match to TRBD1 (5 bases). The germline V gene has CDR1 KGHSH and CDR2 LQKENI. The CDR3 covers 16 residues. Trimming shortened V by 4 bases and J by 3 bases, and 18 bases separated the two germline ends.